One and the same sample provided the 21 T cell receptor beta chains below, sequenced in a study of blood T cell repertoires in COVID-19. TCRdb's copy holds only in-frame clones and misses some; the assay was immunoSEQ multiplex PCR. The sample lists 95,000 to 150,000 clones, more than 75% seen once, with 30% in the top ten. Sequenced material: peripheral blood. These receptors were collected from a woman in her 70s with acute or convalescent COVID-19.

J is TRBJ2-5 and V is TRBV5-4; 8 nucleotides match TRBD1. From germline, CDR1 is SGHNT and CDR2 YYREEE (reference sequence). The CDR3 is 14 amino acids. The trim removed 4 bases at V and 5 bases at J, leaving 7 bases unmatched. CDR3 nucleotides: TGTGCCAGCAGCCGGGACCAGGGGGCGGAGACCCAGTACTTC. Protein product: CASSRDQGAETQYF.

V usage is TRBV7-6 and J usage is TRBJ1-4; D uncertain. CDR1 SGHVS and CDR2 FNYEAQ come from the germline V gene. Trimming shortened V by 4 bases and J by 1 base, and 13 bases separated the two germline ends. The CDR3 consists of 16 residues. This CDR3 is CASSSSGFGTNEKLFF. DNA of the CDR3: TGTGCCAGCAGCTCCTCAGGTTTTGGAACTAATGAAAAACTGTTTTTT. The variable domain in full, completed from reference TRBV7-6 and TRBJ1-4, reads GAGVSQSPRYKVTKRGQDVALRCDPISGHVSLYWYRQALGQGPEFLTYFNYEAQQDKSGLPNDRFSAERPEGSISTLTIQRTEQRDSAMYRCASSSSGFGTNEKLFFGSGTQLSVL.

This chain joins TRBV10-3 and TRBJ1-2; maybe TRBD1 (6 bases). Germline V gene lookup returns CDR1 ENHRY and CDR2 SYGVKD. The germline V and J ends were trimmed by 10 bases and 2 bases, with 14 bases remaining between them. The CDR3 consists of 13 residues. In DNA form, the CDR3 reads TGTGCCAGTACGCCTACAGGGAACTATGGCTACACCTTC. This sequence encodes CASTPTGNYGYTF.

This clone was detected a few times. The chain carries TRBV28 and TRBJ1-3; D possibly corresponds to TRBD1 (5 bases). Trimming took off 4 bases at V and 0 bases at J, with 13 bases between the two ends. Per germline, CDR1 MDHEN and CDR2 SYDVKM. CDR3 length: 16 amino acids. For the CDR3, the DNA is TGTGCCAGCAGTTCGGGGGGTGTCAGCTCTGGAAACACCATATATTTT. Residues: CASSSGGVSSGNTIYF.

This chain connects TRBV12-5 to TRBJ1-5; D is unclear. This CDR3 contains 15 residues. CDR1 is LGHNT and CDR2 is FRNRAP in the germline V gene. Trimming took off 6 bases at V and 7 bases at J, with 19 bases between the two ends. The CDR3 protein is CASGSPGSGEQPQHF. The DNA for the CDR3 is TGTGCTAGTGGCTCCCCGGGGTCCGGGGAACAGCCCCAGCATTTT. The full variable domain, completed using reference TRBV12-5 and TRBJ1-5, is DARVTQTPRHKVTEMGQEVTMRCQPILGHNTVFWYRQTMMQGLELLAYFRNRAPLDDSGMPKDRFSAEMPDATLATLKIQPSEPRDSAVYFCASGSPGSGEQPQHFGDGTRLSIL.

V gene TRBV11-2 combines with J gene TRBJ2-5, with 8 bases matching TRBD2. With V trimmed by 1 base and J by 5 bases, 9 bases remained unmatched. The germline V gene has CDR1 SGHAT and CDR2 FQNNGV. This CDR3 has 16 residues. The CDR3 DNA sequence: TGTGCCAGCAGCTTAGTGGCGGGGGGCGCCGTGGAGACCCAGTACTTC. Its translation: CASSLVAGGAVETQYF.

This rearrangement joins TRBV5-6 to TRBJ2-7; tentative D call: TRBD1 (5 bases). The CDR3 spans 14 residues. Per germline, CDR1 SGHDT and CDR2 YYEEEE. V was pared by 0 bases and J by 5 bases, with 12 bases between. CDR3 residues: CASSLDRTLNEQYF. As DNA, the CDR3 is TGTGCCAGCAGCTTGGACAGGACCCTTAACGAGCAGTACTTC.

This clone has just a few counts. Here the CDR3 reads CASIPTGQFYGYTF. Written as DNA, the CDR3 is TGTGCCAGCATACCGACAGGTCAATTCTATGGCTACACCTTC. This chain links TRBV6-5 with TRBJ1-2; perhaps TRBD1 as D (6 bases). The germline gives CDR1 MNHEY, CDR2 SVGAGI. The CDR3 has 14 residues. The V gene lost 7 bases and the J gene lost 4 bases, with 16 bases spanning the gap.

About this clone: The same CDR3 arises from other DNA sequences in this sample as well. The V call is TRBV28, the J call TRBJ1-5, with 7 bases fitting TRBD1. The CDR3 is 14 amino acids. With V trimmed by 6 bases and J by 5 bases, 7 bases remained unmatched. Germline loops: CDR1 MDHEN, CDR2 SYDVKM. The CDR3 DNA reads TGTGCCAGCAGCCCCGGGCAGGGGGATCAGCCCCAGCATTTT. Its translation is CASSPGQGDQPQHF.

The V gene is TRBV28, the J gene TRBJ2-7, with D unresolved. The CDR3 extends over 14 amino acids. The germline gives CDR1 MDHEN, CDR2 SYDVKM. The V end lost 4 bases, the J end lost 4 bases, and 14 bases lay between the germline ends. The CDR3 sequence: CASSSVRPSYEQYF. The CDR3 DNA sequence: TGTGCCAGCAGTTCCGTCCGACCTAGTTACGAGCAGTACTTC.

This chain joins TRBV18 and TRBJ2-7; D gene uncertain. Germline V gene sequence: CDR1 KGHSH, CDR2 LQKENI. The CDR3 extends over 13 amino acids. The V end was cut by 0 bases, the J end by 5 bases, with 8 bases between. The CDR3 DNA is TGTGCCAGCTCACCACCGACACGTAACGAGCAGTACTTC. Translating it yields CASSPPTRNEQYF.

The chain couples TRBV28 to TRBJ2-6; 7 bases agree with TRBD1. There are 17 residues in the CDR3. CDR1 MDHEN and CDR2 SYDVKM come from the germline V gene. V lost 8 bases to trimming and J lost 1 base; unmatched junction nucleotides: 11. CDR3 nucleotide sequence: TGTGCCAGCTTAAAACCGGGACAGTCTTCTGGGGCCAACGTCCTGACTTTC. Its translation is CASLKPGQSSGANVLTF.

The chain links TRBV7-8 to TRBJ1-1; no firm D call. V lost 4 bases and J 4 bases, leaving 22 bases between the germline ends. CDR1 SGHVS and CDR2 FQNEAQ come from the germline V gene. This CDR3 comprises 17 residues. CDR3 sequence: CASSYPPWEAGGTEAFF. The DNA of the CDR3 is TGTGCCAGCAGCTACCCCCCTTGGGAGGCCGGTGGCACTGAAGCTTTCTTT.

CDR3 region: CATSGSSGGTDTQYF. DNA for the CDR3: TGTGCCACCAGTGGGTCTAGCGGGGGTACAGATACGCAGTATTTT. The V call is TRBV24-1, the J call TRBJ2-3; 10 nucleotides align to TRBD2. V gave up 5 bases and J gave up 3 bases; unmatched junction bases: 4. The germline gives CDR1 KGHDR, CDR2 SFDVKD. This CDR3 contains 15 residues.

This clone was seen a single time. This chain connects TRBV5-6 to TRBJ1-3; 7 bases match TRBD1. This CDR3 comprises 14 residues. After removal of 10 bases from V and 0 bases from J, the junction contained 7 bases not matched to a gene. The germline V gene has CDR1 SGHDT and CDR2 YYEEEE. Written as DNA, the CDR3 is TGTGCCGGGGGCCGACAGGGCTCTGGAAACACCATATATTTT. This gives the protein CAGGRQGSGNTIYF.

The chain employs TRBV14 and TRBJ2-1; 9 nucleotides agree with TRBD2. Looked up from germline, CDR1 is SGHDN and CDR2 is FVKESK. Trimming cost V 4 bases and J 15 bases; bases outside gene matches: 10. The CDR3 covers 13 residues. In nucleotides, the CDR3 is TGTGCCAGCAGCCCCCGGGTAGCGGGGGTGGCGTTCTTC. It codes for CASSPRVAGVAFF.

This clone came up once. This chain links TRBV11-3 with TRBJ2-7; 12 positions match TRBD2. V gave up 5 bases and J gave up 4 bases; unmatched junction bases: 12. CDR3 length equals 17 residues. Germline assignment: CDR1 SGHNT and CDR2 YENEEA. CDR3 nucleotide sequence: TGTGCCAGCAGCGAATCTAGCGGGGGGGCCTTTACGTACGAGCAGTACTTC. This gives the protein CASSESSGGAFTYEQYF. Looking up the rest from reference TRBV11-3 and TRBJ2-7 gives the full variable domain: EAGVVQSPRYKIIEKKQPVAFWCNPISGHNTLYWYLQNLGQGPELLIRYENEEAVDDSQLPKDRFSAERLKGVDSTLKIQPAELGDSAVYLCASSESSGGAFTYEQYFGPGTRLTVT.

This rearrangement joins TRBV14 to TRBJ1-5; tentative D call: TRBD1 (5 bases). The CDR3 has 12 residues. The V end was cut by 3 bases, the J end by 8 bases, with 8 bases between. Germline values: CDR1 SGHDN, CDR2 FVKESK. The CDR3, as DNA: TGTGCCAGCAGCCAGGGGGGGAAGCCCCAGCATTTT. Translated: CASSQGGKPQHF. The whole variable domain, filled in from reference TRBV14 and TRBJ1-5, reads EAGVTQFPSHSVIEKGQTVTLRCDPISGHDNLYWYRRVMGKEIKFLLHFVKESKQDESGMPNNRFLAERTGGTYSTLKVQPAELEDSGVYFCASSQGGKPQHFGDGTRLSIL.

The V and J genes are TRBV28 and TRBJ2-3; no reliable D call. The ends were cut back, 8 bases at V and 1 base at J, with 22 bases in the middle. Germline V gene sequence: CDR1 MDHEN, CDR2 SYDVKM. The CDR3 totals 17 residues. Written as DNA, the CDR3 is TGTGCCAGCCGTGCTAGAACGTCGAGTCGGGGCACAGATACGCAGTATTTT. Translating gives CASRARTSSRGTDTQYF.

This chain uses TRBV11-1 with TRBJ1-6, with D possibly being TRBD1 (6 bases). V lost 5 bases, J lost 8 bases, and 19 bases lay in between. The CDR3 covers 16 residues. In germline, CDR1 is SGHAT, CDR2 FQDESV (reference sequence). The CDR3 DNA follows: TGTGCCAGCAGCGCTAGACAGGTTACGGACTATTCACCCCTCCACTTT. As protein: CASSARQVTDYSPLHF. The full variable domain, with the rest looked up from reference TRBV11-1 and TRBJ1-6, is EAEVAQSPRYKITEKSQAVAFWCDPISGHATLYWYRQILGQGPELLVQFQDESVVDDSQLPKDRFSAERLKGVDSTLKIQPAELGDSAMYLCASSARQVTDYSPLHFGNGTRLTVT.

The chain uses TRBV7-9 and TRBJ1-1; D remains unclear. Trimming shortened V by 4 bases and J by 4 bases, and 19 bases separated the two germline ends. Germline V gene data show CDR1 as SEHNR and CDR2 as FQNEAQ (reference sequence). This CDR3 has 16 amino acids. The CDR3 nucleotides are TGTGCCAGCAGCTCCGGAGTGGGAGGGCTCCGCACTGAAGCTTTCTTT. It is translated as CASSSGVGGLRTEAFF. The complete variable domain, with remaining parts taken from reference TRBV7-9 and TRBJ1-1, reads DTGVSQNPRHKITKRGQNVTFRCDPISEHNRLYWYRQTLGQGPEFLTYFQNEAQLEKSRLLSDRFSAERPKGSFSTLEIQRTEQGDSAMYLCASSSGVGGLRTEAFFGQGTRLTVV.